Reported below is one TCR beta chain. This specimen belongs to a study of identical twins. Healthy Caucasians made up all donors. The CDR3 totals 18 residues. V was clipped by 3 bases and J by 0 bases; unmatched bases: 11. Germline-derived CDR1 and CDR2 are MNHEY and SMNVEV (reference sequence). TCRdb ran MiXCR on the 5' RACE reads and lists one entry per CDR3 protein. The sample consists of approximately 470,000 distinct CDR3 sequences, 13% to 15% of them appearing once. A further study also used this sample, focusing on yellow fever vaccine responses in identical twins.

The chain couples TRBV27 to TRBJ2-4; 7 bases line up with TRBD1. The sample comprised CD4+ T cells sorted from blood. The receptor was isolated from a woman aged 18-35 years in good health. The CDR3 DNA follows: TGTGCCAGCAGTTTGGCACTCGACAGGGCCCTAGCCAAAAACATTCAGTACTTC. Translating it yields CASSLALDRALAKNIQYF.